Presented here are 20 T cell receptor beta chains from one specimen sequenced in a study of CD4 and CD8 cells across lung adenocarcinoma regions. MiXCR, applied by TCRdb to the PCR reads, yields one record per CDR3 protein. The sample comprises roughly 20,000 distinct CDR3 sequences, 54% of which are singletons, and 24% rests with the top ten. Sequencing was done on a sample of CD8+ T cells from the center of a lung tumor. Receptors were obtained from a female donor with lung adenocarcinoma. The CD4 and CD8 labels of this study may be unreliable.

This rearrangement joins TRBV6-1 to TRBJ2-4; TRBD2 might be the D (6 bases). The J call may not be correct, given that the DNA end is closer to TRBJ2-1. Germline loops: CDR1 MNHNS, CDR2 SASEGT. The CDR3 contains 13 residues. This CDR3 is CASSEAFGGEQFF. The CDR3 region has the DNA TGTGCCAGCAGTGAAGCGTTCGGGGGTGAGCAGTTCTTC.

The V call is TRBV6-1, the J call TRBJ2-3; 7 positions match TRBD2. Germline lookup yields CDR1 MNHNS and CDR2 SASEGT. V lost 2 bases to trimming and J lost 1 base; unmatched junction nucleotides: 3. The CDR3 has 15 residues. In nucleotides, the CDR3 is TGTGCCAGCAGTGAAATCCGGGGGGGCACAGATACGCAGTATTTT. It encodes CASSEIRGGTDTQYF.

The V and J genes are TRBV27 and TRBJ2-1, with D possibly matching TRBD2 (5 bases). The V gene lost 6 bases and the J gene lost 4 bases, with 16 bases spanning the gap. The CDR3 is 15 residues long. Germline assignment: CDR1 MNHEY and CDR2 SMNVEV (reference sequence). The CDR3 region is CASRTEEEIYNEQFF. CDR3 nucleotides: TGTGCCAGCAGGACTGAGGAGGAAATTTACAATGAGCAGTTCTTC.

V is TRBV28 and J is TRBJ2-1; a weak D match, TRBD2 (6 bases). Germline CDR1 MDHEN, CDR2 SYDVKM. V was shortened by 6 bases and J by 5 bases, with 17 bases between the two germline ends. The CDR3 is 15 amino acids. CDR3 nucleotides: TGTGCCAGCAGGGGGGGTGGGGACGGCCACAATGAGCAGTTCTTC. This translates into CASRGGGDGHNEQFF.

By frequency in the sample, this clonotype is medium-sized. The chain employs TRBV25-1 and TRBJ2-1, with D perhaps matching TRBD1 (6 bases). The J call may be wrong; the DNA end is better matched by TRBJ2-7. CDR1 is MGHDK, CDR2 SYGVNS, per germline. This CDR3 region has 13 residues. In DNA, the CDR3 is TGTGCCAGCAGGGACAGCTCAACCTACGAGCAGTACGTC. Translating gives CASRDSSTYEQYV.

V is TRBV10-1 and J is TRBJ2-4; D is undetermined. Germline CDR1 and CDR2: WNHNN and SYGVQD (reference sequence). The CDR3 contains 14 residues. The CDR3 DNA is TGCCGCGGCACGGTGCGGCGAGCCAAAAATACTCAGTACTTC. The encoded protein is CRGTVRRAKNTQYF.

This chain joins TRBV6-5 and TRBJ2-7; 8 bases map to TRBD2. Germline V gives CDR1 MNHEY, CDR2 SVGAGI. The length of the CDR3 is 17 residues. V trimming: 2 bases; J trimming: 2 bases; junction bases outside the gene matches: 11. CDR3 DNA sequence: TGTGCCAGCAGTTACCGGCTACCGACTAGCGTAGCCTACGAGCAGTACTTC. Amino acids: CASSYRLPTSVAYEQYF.

A single count supports this clonotype. V and J are TRBV20-1 and TRBJ2-5; TRBD2 matches at 9 bases. Unmatched junction bases numbered 7, after V lost 1 base and J lost 4 bases. Germline CDR1 reads DFQATT; CDR2 reads SNEGSKA (reference sequence). This CDR3 is 15 amino acids long. The CDR3 reads CSARVRSGSLETQYF. The CDR3 DNA reads as TGCAGTGCTAGAGTTCGTAGCGGGAGCCTAGAGACCCAGTACTTC.

CDR3 bases: TGTGCCAGCAGTGGTCCCGGAGACCAAAAGATCCAGTACTTC. As protein: CASSGPGDQKIQYF. V usage is TRBV28 and J usage is TRBJ2-4; D gene ambiguous. The CDR3 length is 14 residues. Between the trimmed V and J ends, which lost 5 bases and 13 bases, there was a span of 21 bases. Looked up from germline, CDR1 is MDHEN and CDR2 is SYDVKM.

As concerns this clonotype: The junction shows a germline mismatch at one end, possibly a read error. This chain links TRBV6-1 with TRBJ2-3; D ambiguous. Germline values: CDR1 MNHNS, CDR2 SASEGT. CDR3 length equals 16 residues. CDR3 bases: TGTGCCAGCAGTGTGCGCGAGGCCGTGAGCACAGAGACGCAGTTTTTT. This translates into CASSVREAVSTETQFF.

The genes are TRBV6-1 and TRBJ1-1; TRBD2 agrees at 8 bases. The end of the DNA is better explained by TRBJ2-3, so the J call may be wrong. Germline V CDR1 and CDR2: MNHNS, SASEGT. The CDR3 length is 15 residues. The CDR3 DNA is TGTGCCAGCAAAAAGCCGGGGGGGAACACAGGTGCGCAGTATTTT. This translates into CASKKPGGNTGAQYF.

The rearrangement uses TRBV6-1 and TRBJ2-3; possible D gene TRBD2, 7 bases. The DNA end lines up better with TRBJ2-1; the J call may be wrong. This CDR3 contains 15 residues. Germline V gene lookup returns CDR1 MNHNS and CDR2 SASEGT. The CDR3: CASRQNREGNNEQFF. In DNA form, the CDR3 reads TGTGCCAGCAGACAGAACAGGGAGGGGAACAATGAGCAGTTCTTC.

The V and J genes are TRBV6-1 and TRBJ2-7; D not certain. CDR3 length: 13 residues. Trimming stripped 3 bases from V and 5 bases from J, with 11 bases between. The germline CDR1 and CDR2 sequences are MNHNS and SASEGT. CDR3 in amino acids: CASSELGYNEQYV. In DNA form, the CDR3 reads TGTGCCAGCAGTGAGCTGGGGTACAACGAGCAGTACGTC.

This clonotype was recorded at least ten times. V is TRBV5-1 and J is TRBJ1-6, with a weak D call TRBD1 (6 bases). From germline, CDR1 is SGHRS and CDR2 YFSETQ. CDR3 length: 16 residues. The V and J ends lost 0 bases and 0 bases respectively, with 7 bases between them. The chain's CDR3 is CASSLDRVSYNSPLHF. The CDR3 nucleotides read TGCGCCAGCAGCTTGGACAGGGTCTCCTATAATTCACCCCTCCACTTT.

The sample holds one count of this clonotype. J is TRBJ2-5 and V is TRBV30, with D possibly TRBD2 on 6 matching bases. Germline lookup yields CDR1 GTSNPN and CDR2 SVGIG (reference sequence). The CDR3 has 14 amino acids. In DNA, the CDR3 is TGTGCGGGGAGCGGAGGGCGTCCCCAAGAGACCCAGTACTTC. Its translation is CAGSGGRPQETQYF.

Remarks on this clonotype: A clone one base away is much larger, so this may be a read error. The rearrangement links TRBV7-2 to TRBJ2-5; 8 nucleotides match TRBD1. CDR3 length equals 14 residues. Trimming at V came to 5 bases and at J to 11 bases, leaving 13 bases not matched to a gene. CDR1 and CDR2 (germline): SGHTA, FQGNSA. In DNA, the CDR3 is TGTGCCAGCAGCAAGGACAGGGCCGCAGGGGAGCAGTACTTC. Translation gives CASSKDRAAGEQYF.

The gene calls are TRBV25-1 and TRBJ2-5, with 8 bases lining up with TRBD1. Near its end, the DNA agrees better with TRBJ2-7, so the J call may be wrong. Germline V gives CDR1 MGHDK, CDR2 SYGVNS. The CDR3 has 14 residues. Here the CDR3 reads CASSLEQGAYEQYF. CDR3 DNA sequence: TGTGCCAGCAGTCTCGAACAGGGGGCCTACGAGCAGTACTTC.

This clonotype was detected once. One junction end disagrees with the germline gene, perhaps due to a read error. The J gene is TRBJ2-2, the V gene TRBV6-1; maybe TRBD2 (5 bases). There are 15 residues in the CDR3. CDR1 and CDR2 from the germline V gene are MNHNS and SASEGT. The CDR3 loop reads CASSGLAVNTGKLYF. The CDR3 bases are TGTGCCAGCAGCGGACTGGCGGTAAACACCGGGAAGCTGTATTTT.

The chain combines TRBV6-1 with TRBJ2-4; D is perhaps TRBD1 or TRBD2 (5 bases each). Deletions cut 4 bases from V and 13 bases from J, with 23 bases between. The CDR3 totals 15 residues. CDR1 is MNHNS, CDR2 SASEGT, per germline. The CDR3 protein is CASSAGLGDADMQYF. The CDR3 bases are TGTGCCAGCAGTGCGGGGCTGGGGGACGCAGATATGCAGTACTTC.

The V gene is TRBV6-5, the J gene TRBJ2-6; 8 bases fit TRBD1. Germline trimming cut 6 bases from V and 2 bases from J; bases unmatched to any gene: 6. The length of the CDR3 is 16 residues. Germline V gene data show CDR1 as MNHEY and CDR2 as SVGAGI. The CDR3 loop is CASRYSGGAGANVLTF. The CDR3 DNA is TGTGCCAGCAGATATTCAGGGGGCGCTGGGGCCAACGTCCTGACTTTC.